This entry is about one T cell receptor beta chain. The data belong to a study of immune evolution from preneoplasia to lung adenocarcinoma. Assay used: immunoSEQ multiplex PCR; TCRdb lists only in-frame clones, some missing. The sample shows thousands of clones, roughly 87% of them seen only once. The CDR3 runs to 15 residues. CDR1 and CDR2 from the germline V gene are SQVTM and ANQGSEA. Germline trimming cut 3 bases from V and 0 bases from J; bases unmatched to any gene: 3. Sequenced: FFPE minimally invasive lung adenocarcinoma tissue. The receptor comes from an older person with lung adenocarcinoma. The genes are TRBV29-1 and TRBJ2-7, with TRBD2 identical over 12 bases. CDR3 region: CSVELTSGSSYEQYF. The CDR3 DNA reads as TGCAGCGTTGAGCTGACTAGCGGGAGCTCCTACGAGCAGTACTTC.